These 8 T cell receptor beta chains share one sample of origin, sequenced in a study of T cell responses to AZD1222 COVID-19 vaccine (TCRdb year 2021). Libraries came from the immunoSEQ multiplex PCR assay. This immuneACCESS table, as held by TCRdb, lists in-frame sequences with V and J called but not all clones. Of the missing ones, under half trace to an unresolved V gene in checked studies; the others have no known cause. The sample includes about 110,000 clones, with around 87% observed a single time. The ten biggest clones cover around 4.6% of the sample. What this sample's time point label stands for: about 28 days (+/-7) after the second vaccine dose. The sample in question was peripheral blood, obtained 28 days after the second AZD1222 dose. The origin of the receptors is an adult who received the AZD1222 COVID-19 vaccine.

The rearrangement links TRBV5-4 to TRBJ2-5; tentative D call: TRBD2 (5 bases). The V end lost 0 bases, the J end lost 3 bases, and 6 bases lay between the germline ends. The germline V gene encodes CDR1 SGHNT and CDR2 YYREEE (reference sequence). This CDR3 is built from 13 residues. The CDR3 nucleotides are TGTGCCAGCAGCTTGGAGCGGAAAGAGACCCAGTACTTC. Amino acid sequence: CASSLERKETQYF.

The V and J genes are TRBV7-9 and TRBJ2-2; a possible D gene is TRBD1 (6 bases). Germline V gene lookup returns CDR1 SEHNR and CDR2 FQNEAQ (reference sequence). V was pared by 1 base and J by 4 bases, with 10 bases between. CDR3 length: 15 residues. The CDR3 loop reads CASSLESRGTGELFF. CDR3 in DNA: TGTGCCAGCAGCTTAGAATCCAGGGGCACCGGGGAGCTGTTTTTT.

The chain has TRBV19 and TRBJ2-2; the D gene is possibly TRBD2 (6 bases). CDR3 length: 14 residues. The V end was cut by 10 bases, the J end by 5 bases, with 17 bases between. The V gene's germline CDR1 is LNHDA and CDR2 SQIVND (reference sequence). Here the CDR3 DNA reads TGTGCCACTACCCGACTAGATCGAACCGGGGAGCTGTTTTTT. Protein product: CATTRLDRTGELFF.

This clone appeared a few times. The chain employs TRBV6-6 and TRBJ1-2; no clear D gene. Germline-derived CDR1 and CDR2 are MNHNY and SVGAGI (reference sequence). V lost 7 bases and J 2 bases, leaving 8 bases between the germline ends. The CDR3 length is 12 residues. CDR3 bases: TGTGCCAGCAACCGAGGGAACTATGGCTACACCTTC. This encodes CASNRGNYGYTF.

The V gene is TRBV5-6, the J gene TRBJ2-1; D is unclear. This CDR3 is built from 15 residues. Trimming removed 5 bases at V and 5 bases at J, with 17 bases between. Germline V gene data show CDR1 as SGHDT and CDR2 as YYEEEE. This chain's CDR3 is CASSPFVRSNNEQFF. The CDR3, as DNA: TGTGCCAGCAGTCCATTCGTGCGTTCCAACAATGAGCAGTTCTTC.

The chain joins TRBV27 to TRBJ2-2, with 10 bases that match TRBD2. Unmatched junction bases numbered 10, after V lost 2 bases and J lost 4 bases. Germline CDR1 and CDR2: MNHEY and SMNVEV (reference sequence). There are 18 residues in the CDR3. This CDR3 reads CASSLRVLAGVGTGELFF. DNA for the CDR3: TGTGCCAGCAGTTTAAGGGTGCTAGCGGGAGTAGGCACCGGGGAGCTGTTTTTT.

This clone has only one observation. The chain employs TRBV29-1 and TRBJ2-7; 16 bases are a match to TRBD2. V shed 4 bases, J shed 6 bases, and the junction held 15 bases outside the gene matches. Germline V gene data show CDR1 as SQVTM and CDR2 as ANQGSEA. This CDR3 is 18 amino acids long. The CDR3: CSVVGLAGGSQVYGEQYF. The CDR3 coding sequence is TGCAGCGTTGTGGGACTAGCGGGAGGGTCGCAAGTATACGGCGAGCAGTACTTC.

Details on this clone: Relative to the germline gene, one junction end is altered; a read error may explain this. This chain connects TRBV9 to TRBJ2-7; D call uncertain. This CDR3 contains 13 residues. Germline V lookup: CDR1 SGDLS, CDR2 YYNGEE. The CDR3 here is CASSVDTTSETFF. The CDR3 DNA sequence: TGTGCCAGCAGCGTAGACACTACCTCCGAGACTTTTTTC.